A selection of T cell receptor beta chains follows, all from one sample in a study of low-dose radiotherapy and immunotherapy resistance in tumors. TCRdb independently ran MiXCR on the reads; one entry per CDR3 protein. The sample lists tens of thousands of distinct CDR3 sequences, 20% to 25% seen once, with roughly 13% in the top ten. This material consisted of PBMCs, taken after low-dose radiotherapy plus immunotherapy. The source is a female donor with ovarian cancer. Both conserved end residues are part of each CDR3. Fields, in order: CDR3 DNA, CDR3 protein, V gene, J gene, clone size, D gene. D genes are given only for firm matches. Size is stated for part of the rows, as once, few or many counts, or as a class when the clone is expanded.

CDR3 DNA: TGTGCCAGCAGCGAAGGGGGATCTAACTATGGCTACACCTTC; CDR3 protein: CASSEGGSNYGYTF; V gene: TRBV28; J gene: TRBJ1-2; clone size: -; D gene: -
CDR3 DNA: TGTGCCAGCAGCCAAGGGGGGAGGGCCAACACCGGGGAGCTGTTTTTT; CDR3 protein: CASSQGGRANTGELFF; V gene: TRBV3-1; J gene: TRBJ2-2; clone size: -; D gene: TRBD2
CDR3 DNA: TGCAGCGTTGTATCAGCAGGTGATAGTGGCTACACCTTC; CDR3 protein: CSVVSAGDSGYTF; V gene: TRBV29-1; J gene: TRBJ1-2; clone size: -; D gene: -
CDR3 DNA: TGCGCCAGCAGCCAAGGGCAGGGTGGAATGAGCGGCAATCAGCCCCAGCATTTT; CDR3 protein: CASSQGQGGMSGNQPQHF; V gene: TRBV4-1; J gene: TRBJ1-5; clone size: many; D gene: -
CDR3 DNA: TGTGCCAGTAGTATATCCCGACAGGGCCATCAGCCCCAGCATTTT; CDR3 protein: CASSISRQGHQPQHF; V gene: TRBV19; J gene: TRBJ1-5; clone size: many; D gene: TRBD1
CDR3 DNA: TGTGCCAGCAGTTACACTCCAGGGACAGGGGTTTATGGCTACACCTTC; CDR3 protein: CASSYTPGTGVYGYTF; V gene: TRBV6-2/TRBV6-3; J gene: TRBJ1-2; clone size: many; D gene: TRBD1
CDR3 DNA: TGTGCCAGCAGCTTAGCCGGGACTAGCGTTGAGCAGTTCTTC; CDR3 protein: CASSLAGTSVEQFF; V gene: TRBV7-9; J gene: TRBJ2-1; clone size: -; D gene: TRBD2
CDR3 DNA: TGTGCCAGCAGTCTTTACCTAGGGACTGAGCAGTTCTTC; CDR3 protein: CASSLYLGTEQFF; V gene: TRBV2; J gene: TRBJ2-1; clone size: -; D gene: -
CDR3 DNA: TGTGCCAGTAGTATGGAGTTACTAAGCTCCTACGAGCAGTACTTC; CDR3 protein: CASSMELLSSYEQYF; V gene: TRBV19; J gene: TRBJ2-7; clone size: many; D gene: -
CDR3 DNA: TGTGCCAGCATAGGATACACCTTC; CDR3 protein: CASIGYTF; V gene: TRBV27; J gene: TRBJ1-2; clone size: many; D gene: -
CDR3 DNA: TGTGCCAGCAGTTATTCTAGCGGGAGTCCCCTTTCCGAGCAGTACTTC; CDR3 protein: CASSYSSGSPLSEQYF; V gene: TRBV27; J gene: TRBJ2-7; clone size: -; D gene: TRBD2
CDR3 DNA: TGCAGCGTAGCGGACAGTTTAATGAACACTGAAGCTTTCTTT; CDR3 protein: CSVADSLMNTEAFF; V gene: TRBV29-1; J gene: TRBJ1-1; clone size: many; D gene: -
CDR3 DNA: TGTGCCAGCAGCACGGGAAGTTTAACAGATACGCAGTATTTT; CDR3 protein: CASSTGSLTDTQYF; V gene: TRBV5-5; J gene: TRBJ2-3; clone size: many; D gene: -
CDR3 DNA: TGCGCCAGCAGCCCCGACGGCATTGGCAATCAGCCCCAGCATTTT; CDR3 protein: CASSPDGIGNQPQHF; V gene: TRBV5-1; J gene: TRBJ1-5; clone size: many; D gene: -
CDR3 DNA: TGCAGTGCTAGAGATTCCCGACTAGCGGGAGCGGGTGAGCAGTACTTC; CDR3 protein: CSARDSRLAGAGEQYF; V gene: TRBV20-1; J gene: TRBJ2-7; clone size: many; D gene: TRBD2
CDR3 DNA: TGTGCCAGCAGCTGGGGGGGCACCGGGGAGCTGTTTTTT; CDR3 protein: CASSWGGTGELFF; V gene: TRBV7-3; J gene: TRBJ2-2; clone size: many; D gene: TRBD2
CDR3 DNA: TGTGCCAGCAGCTCGGCAGGCAGGGATGAAGCTTTCTTT; CDR3 protein: CASSSAGRDEAFF; V gene: TRBV3-1; J gene: TRBJ1-1; clone size: many; D gene: -
CDR3 DNA: TGTGCCAGCAGCACCCAGCTTGCCTACGAGCAGTACTTC; CDR3 protein: CASSTQLAYEQYF; V gene: TRBV11-2; J gene: TRBJ2-7; clone size: many; D gene: -
CDR3 DNA: TGTGCCAGCAGCTTGTTCCGGGGGCGAGCTTTCTTT; CDR3 protein: CASSLFRGRAFF; V gene: TRBV5-6; J gene: TRBJ1-1; clone size: many; D gene: -
CDR3 DNA: TGTGCCAGCAGTTCACCGCAGGGTAGCGGGAGTACTTACGAGCAGTACTTC; CDR3 protein: CASSSPQGSGSTYEQYF; V gene: TRBV28; J gene: TRBJ2-7; clone size: -; D gene: TRBD2
CDR3 DNA: TGCGCCAGCAGCCAAGATCCGACAGTACCCCAAGAGACCCAGTACTTC; CDR3 protein: CASSQDPTVPQETQYF; V gene: TRBV5-1; J gene: TRBJ2-5; clone size: -; D gene: -
CDR3 DNA: TGTGCCAGCAGTTTACTCGGACAGGGCGCGGGTGCAGATACGCAGTATTTT; CDR3 protein: CASSLLGQGAGADTQYF; V gene: TRBV28; J gene: TRBJ2-3; clone size: few; D gene: TRBD1
CDR3 DNA: TGTGCCAGCAGCCTAAACCCAAGCCGTTCCAATGAGCAGTTCTTC; CDR3 protein: CASSLNPSRSNEQFF; V gene: TRBV5-6; J gene: TRBJ2-1; clone size: many; D gene: -
CDR3 DNA: TGTGCCAGCAGTTTGGCCCCGAGCTCCTACGAGCAGTACTTC; CDR3 protein: CASSLAPSSYEQYF; V gene: TRBV12-3/TRBV12-4; J gene: TRBJ2-7; clone size: many; D gene: -
CDR3 DNA: TGTGCCAGCAGTAAAGGACCTGGCGGACTCTCCTACAATGAGCAGTTCTTC; CDR3 protein: CASSKGPGGLSYNEQFF; V gene: TRBV7-3; J gene: TRBJ2-1; clone size: many; D gene: -
CDR3 DNA: TGTGCCAGCAGCAAGGGGACAGGGGTGCTCACAGATACGCAGTATTTT; CDR3 protein: CASSKGTGVLTDTQYF; V gene: TRBV21-1; J gene: TRBJ2-3; clone size: many; D gene: -
CDR3 DNA: TGTGCCAGCAGTGCGGTATGGGCTAGCGGGACTCTTTTCACCGGGGAGCTGTTTTTT; CDR3 protein: CASSAVWASGTLFTGELFF; V gene: TRBV25-1; J gene: TRBJ2-2; clone size: many; D gene: TRBD2